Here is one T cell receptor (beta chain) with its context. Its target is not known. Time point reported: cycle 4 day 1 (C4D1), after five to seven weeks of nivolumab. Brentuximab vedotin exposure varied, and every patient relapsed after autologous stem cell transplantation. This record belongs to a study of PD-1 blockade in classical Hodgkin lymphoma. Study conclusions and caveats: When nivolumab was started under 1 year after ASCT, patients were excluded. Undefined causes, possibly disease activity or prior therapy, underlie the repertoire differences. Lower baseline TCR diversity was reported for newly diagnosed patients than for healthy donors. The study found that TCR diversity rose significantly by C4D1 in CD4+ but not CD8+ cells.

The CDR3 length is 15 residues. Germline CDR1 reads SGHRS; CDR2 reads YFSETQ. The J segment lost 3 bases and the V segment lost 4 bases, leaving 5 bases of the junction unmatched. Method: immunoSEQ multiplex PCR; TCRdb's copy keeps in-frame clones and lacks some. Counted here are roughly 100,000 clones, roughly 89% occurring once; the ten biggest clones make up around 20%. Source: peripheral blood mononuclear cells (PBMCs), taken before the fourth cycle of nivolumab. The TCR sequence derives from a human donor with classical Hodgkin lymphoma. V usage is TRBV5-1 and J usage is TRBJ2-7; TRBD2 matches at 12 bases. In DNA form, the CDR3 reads TGCGCCAGCAGCCCGTTGACTAGCGGGAGCTACGAGCAGTACTTC. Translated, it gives CASSPLTSGSYEQYF.